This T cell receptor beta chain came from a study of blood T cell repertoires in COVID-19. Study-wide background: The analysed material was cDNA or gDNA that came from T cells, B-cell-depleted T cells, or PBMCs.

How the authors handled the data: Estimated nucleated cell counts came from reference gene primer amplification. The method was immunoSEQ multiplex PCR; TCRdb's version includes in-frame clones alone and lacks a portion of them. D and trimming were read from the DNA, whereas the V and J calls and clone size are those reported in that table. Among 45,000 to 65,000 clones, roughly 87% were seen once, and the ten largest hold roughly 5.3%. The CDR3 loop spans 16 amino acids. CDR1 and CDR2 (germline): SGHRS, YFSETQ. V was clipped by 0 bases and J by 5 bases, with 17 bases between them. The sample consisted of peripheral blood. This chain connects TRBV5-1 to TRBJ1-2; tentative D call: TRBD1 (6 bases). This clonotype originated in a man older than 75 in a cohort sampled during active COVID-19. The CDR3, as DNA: TGCGCCAGCAGCTTGGAGGGCAGGGGTAGCGATTATGGCTACACCTTC. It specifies CASSLEGRGSDYGYTF. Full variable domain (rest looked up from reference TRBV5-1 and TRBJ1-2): KAGVTQTPRYLIKTRGQQVTLSCSPISGHRSVSWYQQTPGQGLQFLFEYFSETQRNKGNFPGRFSGRQFSNSRSEMNVSTLELGDSALYLCASSLEGRGSDYGYTFGSGTRLTVV.